Below are 8 T cell receptor beta chains sequenced from a single sample in a study of blood T cell repertoires in COVID-19. Libraries were prepared by immunoSEQ multiplex PCR; TCRdb keeps only in-frame clonotypes and omits some of them. The table includes about 180,000 clones, about 80% detected once. The sample comprised peripheral blood. These receptors all stem from a human donor in a cohort sampled during active COVID-19.

The chain uses TRBV9 and TRBJ2-6; TRBD2 might be the D (6 bases). This CDR3 has 16 amino acids. Per the germline V gene, CDR1 is SGDLS and CDR2 is YYNGEE. V was shortened by 1 base and J by 1 base, with 9 bases between the two germline ends. The CDR3 sequence: CASSVIGGSGANVLTF. CDR3 nucleotide sequence: TGTGCCAGCAGCGTAATCGGGGGTTCTGGGGCCAACGTCCTGACTTTC.

V and J are TRBV7-3 and TRBJ2-1, with TRBD2 matching 9 bases. In germline, CDR1 is SGHTA, CDR2 FQGTGA. With 4 bases clipped from V and 2 bases from J, the junction kept 3 bases outside the gene matches. This CDR3 comprises 15 residues. CDR3 in amino acids: CASSYSGGPYNEQFF. In DNA, the CDR3 is TGTGCCAGCAGCTATAGCGGGGGCCCCTACAATGAGCAGTTCTTC.

The chain recombines TRBV5-1 with TRBJ1-3, with a possible D match to TRBD1 (5 bases). The germline V and J ends were trimmed by 0 bases and 4 bases, with 8 bases remaining between them. In germline, CDR1 is SGHRS, CDR2 YFSETQ. This CDR3 comprises 14 residues. The CDR3 here is CASSLVWGGNTIYF. CDR3 coding DNA: TGCGCCAGCAGCTTGGTGTGGGGCGGAAACACCATATATTTT.

This chain uses TRBV14 with TRBJ2-7; 9 bases are shared with TRBD2. With V trimmed by 1 base and J by 2 bases, 15 bases remained unmatched. The CDR3 sequence is 19 residues long. Germline V gene sequence: CDR1 SGHDN, CDR2 FVKESK. The CDR3 nucleotides read TGTGCCAGCAGCCAAGCCCCACCGAAGGAGCGGGAGGCCCCCTACGAGCAGTACTTC. Translating gives CASSQAPPKEREAPYEQYF.

V gene TRBV11-2 combines with J gene TRBJ2-6; D not resolved. There are 16 residues in the CDR3. The V end was cut by 2 bases, the J end by 0 bases, with 8 bases between. Germline CDR1 SGHAT, CDR2 FQNNGV. DNA of the CDR3: TGTGCCAGCAGCTTAACTACGGCCTCTGGGGCCAACGTCCTGACTTTC. Protein product: CASSLTTASGANVLTF.

This clone appeared a single time. At the DNA level, this CDR3 is encoded by other sequences in the same sample as well. The chain couples TRBV6-5 to TRBJ1-2, with D possibly being TRBD1 (6 bases). V lost 2 bases and J lost 1, with 11 bases in between. The CDR3 has 15 residues. Germline assignment: CDR1 MNHEY and CDR2 SVGAGI. CDR3 amino acids: CASSYGGGSNYGYTF. The CDR3 DNA is TGTGCCAGCAGTTACGGGGGGGGCAGTAACTATGGCTACACCTTC.

This chain connects TRBV12-5 to TRBJ2-2; 10 bases map to TRBD1. V shed 6 bases and J 6 bases; nucleotides not matched to a gene: 4. The germline CDR1 and CDR2 sequences are LGHNT and FRNRAP. The CDR3 runs 14 residues. The CDR3 reads CASGPGQGSGELFF. CDR3 coding DNA: TGTGCTAGTGGGCCGGGACAGGGGTCCGGGGAGCTGTTTTTT. Supplemented by reference TRBV12-5 and TRBJ2-2, the full variable domain reads DARVTQTPRHKVTEMGQEVTMRCQPILGHNTVFWYRQTMMQGLELLAYFRNRAPLDDSGMPKDRFSAEMPDATLATLKIQPSEPRDSAVYFCASGPGQGSGELFFGEGSRLTVL.

This chain joins TRBV5-6 and TRBJ1-1; no firm D call. This CDR3 region has 15 residues. The germline CDR1 and CDR2 sequences are SGHDT and YYEEEE. The V and J ends lost 4 bases and 5 bases respectively, with 18 bases between them. CDR3 nucleotides: TGTGCCAGCAGCCTACGCAGGTTGGCCCCAACTGAAGCTTTCTTT. Protein product: CASSLRRLAPTEAFF.